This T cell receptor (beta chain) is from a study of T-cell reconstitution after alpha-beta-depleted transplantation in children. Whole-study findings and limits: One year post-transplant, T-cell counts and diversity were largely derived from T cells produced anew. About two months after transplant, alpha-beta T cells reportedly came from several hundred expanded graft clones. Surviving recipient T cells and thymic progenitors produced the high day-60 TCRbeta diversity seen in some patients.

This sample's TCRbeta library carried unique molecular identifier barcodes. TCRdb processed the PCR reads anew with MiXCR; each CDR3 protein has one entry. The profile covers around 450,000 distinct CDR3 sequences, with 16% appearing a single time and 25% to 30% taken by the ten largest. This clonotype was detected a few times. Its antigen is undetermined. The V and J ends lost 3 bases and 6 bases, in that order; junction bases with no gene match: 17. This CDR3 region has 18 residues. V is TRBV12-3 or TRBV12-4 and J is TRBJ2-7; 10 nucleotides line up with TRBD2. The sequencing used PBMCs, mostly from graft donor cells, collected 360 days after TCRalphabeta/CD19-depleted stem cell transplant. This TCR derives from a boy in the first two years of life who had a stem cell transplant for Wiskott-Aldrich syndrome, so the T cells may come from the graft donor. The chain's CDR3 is CASSLASPAGGKLGEQYF. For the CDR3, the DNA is TGTGCCAGCAGTTTGGCCTCCCCAGCGGGAGGGAAGCTTGGCGAGCAGTACTTC.